This paragraph covers one TCR beta chain sequence. The antigen remains unidentified. These data are taken from a study of blood T cells in healthy people across ages. Whole-study results and caveats: Naive CD4+ cell counts and diversity both ran higher in long-lived than in aged donors. Measured against age, TCR beta diversity per million T cells decreased in a roughly linear manner.

Germline values: CDR1 LGHDT, CDR2 YNNKEL (reference sequence). Between the trimmed V and J ends, which lost 1 base and 0 bases, there was a span of 7 bases. The CDR3 length is 15 residues. PCR was performed a second time for about 7 to 11 cycles using a sample-barcoded 5' primer and a J-beta primer mix. TCRdb itself ran the 5' RACE reads through MiXCR, one entry per CDR3 protein. There are about 1.1 million distinct CDR3 sequences in the sample; around two fifths occur only once, and around 13% lies in the top ten. Specimen: blood. The chain couples TRBV3-1 to TRBJ1-5; D remains unclear. The source of this sequence is a man between 18 and 29 years old in good health. CDR3 sequence: CASSQGSVSNQPQHF. CDR3 DNA sequence: TGTGCCAGCAGCCAAGGGTCGGTTAGCAATCAGCCCCAGCATTTT. The whole variable domain, remainder taken from reference TRBV3-1 and TRBJ1-5, is DTAVSQTPKYLVTQMGNDKSIKCEQNLGHDTMYWYKQDSKKFLKIMFSYNNKELIINETVPNRFSPKSPDKAHLNLHINSLELGDSAVYFCASSQGSVSNQPQHFGDGTRLSIL.